These 2 T cell receptor beta chains were sequenced from one sample in a study of blood T cell repertoires in COVID-19. Assay: immunoSEQ multiplex PCR; the TCRdb copy retains only in-frame clones and omits some. The sample records roughly 250,000 clones, around nine tenths being singletons. The sample was PBMCs or T cells enriched from blood (not recorded which). The source is a woman aged 18 to 35 who had recovered from COVID-19.

The V gene is TRBV7-8, the J gene TRBJ1-1; TRBD1 is a possible D gene (5 bases). The CDR3 is 15 amino acids. CDR1 and CDR2 (germline): SGHVS, FQNEAQ. V gave up 3 bases and J gave up 7 bases, with 18 bases separating them. As DNA, the CDR3 is TGTGCCAGCAGCTTGCAATCGATGGGGGGAGGTGAAGCTTTCTTT. This codes for CASSLQSMGGGEAFF.

The chain couples TRBV7-9 to TRBJ1-2; D call uncertain. Germline loops: CDR1 SEHNR, CDR2 FQNEAQ (reference sequence). The V end lost 5 bases, the J end lost 4 bases, and 8 bases lay between the germline ends. The CDR3 extends over 12 amino acids. CDR3 sequence: CASSGEFYGYTF. The CDR3 nucleotides are TGTGCCAGCAGCGGAGAGTTCTATGGCTACACCTTC.